The clone carrying this T cell receptor (beta chain) was seen more than once but under ten times. Trimming took 6 bases from V and 15 from J; bases not matched to a gene: 11. Germline V lookup: CDR1 SGHAT, CDR2 FQNNGV. The CDR3 is 13 amino acids. Described time point: after neoadjuvant nivolumab, at surgical resection. The sample belongs to a study of neoadjuvant anti-PD-1 for oral cavity cancer. Profiling relied on immunoSEQ multiplex PCR, and the TCRdb table lists in-frame clones only, not all of them. The sample has 9,500 to 15,000 clones, over 55% seen once. The chain is built from TRBV11-2 and TRBJ2-4; 10 bases are shared with TRBD2. This TCR was sampled from a person aged 35 to 85 with oral cavity squamous cell carcinoma. The sequences come from PBMCs, collected after nivolumab (anti-PD-1) treatment. The CDR3 here is CASRTGLAVHPYF. CDR3 bases: TGTGCCAGCAGGACCGGACTAGCGGTTCATCCGTACTTC.